This T cell receptor beta chain was sequenced in a study of CD8 T cells in ankylosing spondylitis. Study findings and constraints: Reports say disease-linked clones showed up significantly more in matched ankylosing spondylitis synovial fluid. Existing reports had already noted some motif variants in reactive arthritis synovial fluid and blood.

TCRdb reprocessed the 5' RACE reads with MiXCR, giving one entry per CDR3 protein. The sample lists more than 150,000 distinct CDR3 sequences, 9.5% to 13% occurring once. The germline V gene encodes CDR1 DFQATT and CDR2 SNEGSKA (reference sequence). Trimming removed 3 bases from V and 2 bases from J; junction bases left unmatched: 4. The CDR3 loop spans 17 amino acids. As for this clonotype: The target antigen is unknown.

V gene TRBV20-1 combines with J gene TRBJ2-1; 16 positions match TRBD2. The receptor was derived from a male donor with ankylosing spondylitis or in good health (not recorded which). The sequenced sample was blood, either unsorted or a sorted T cell fraction (not recorded which). The CDR3 is CSASKGTSGRAYNEQFF. Written as DNA, the CDR3 is TGCAGTGCTAGTAAAGGGACTAGCGGGAGGGCCTACAATGAGCAGTTCTTC.